Included here is one TCR beta chain sequence, with context. In patients aged 18 to 65, hyperthyroidism was newly diagnosed, with duration under 2 months. Patients having uncontrolled infection, another autoimmune disease, pregnancy or lactation were not included. The data originate from a study of T cells in Graves' hyperthyroidism and ophthalmopathy. The source material, RNA transcripts, was used to amplify TCR beta CDR3 regions. HTBI primers were the set used in a first-round RT-PCR of the TCR CDR3. Each CDR3 protein is one row after TCRdb ran MiXCR on the multiplex PCR reads. The sample shows roughly 840,000 distinct CDR3 sequences, approximately 40% of them seen only once. CDR3 length: 15 amino acids. CDR1 and CDR2 (germline): MGHDK, SYGVNS. The V segment lost 6 bases and the J segment 3 bases; nucleotides outside the gene matches: 8.

Source material: blood. The chain carries TRBV25-1 and TRBJ1-5; 7 positions agree with TRBD1. The clonotype was recovered from a man aged 18 to 29 with Graves' hyperthyroidism. CDR3 DNA: TGTGCCAGCAGCCAGGGGGGCCTTGACAATCAGCCCCAGCATTTT. Its translation is CASSQGGLDNQPQHF.